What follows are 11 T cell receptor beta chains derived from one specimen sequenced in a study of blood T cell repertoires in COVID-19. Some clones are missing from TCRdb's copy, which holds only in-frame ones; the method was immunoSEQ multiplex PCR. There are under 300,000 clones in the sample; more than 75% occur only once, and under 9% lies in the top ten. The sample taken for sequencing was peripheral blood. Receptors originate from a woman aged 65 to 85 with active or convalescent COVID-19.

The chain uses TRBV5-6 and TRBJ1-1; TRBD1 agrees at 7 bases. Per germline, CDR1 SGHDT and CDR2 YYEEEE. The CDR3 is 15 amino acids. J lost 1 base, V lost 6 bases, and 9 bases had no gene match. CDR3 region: CASIPLAGGNTEAFF. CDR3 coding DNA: TGTGCCAGCATTCCCCTGGCAGGGGGGAACACTGAAGCTTTCTTT.

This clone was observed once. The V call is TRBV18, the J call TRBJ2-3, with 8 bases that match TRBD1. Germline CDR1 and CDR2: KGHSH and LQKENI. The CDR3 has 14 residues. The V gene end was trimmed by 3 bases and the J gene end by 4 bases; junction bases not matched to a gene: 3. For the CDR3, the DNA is TGTGCCAGCTCACCGAGACAGGGGTCAGATACGCAGTATTTT. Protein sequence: CASSPRQGSDTQYF. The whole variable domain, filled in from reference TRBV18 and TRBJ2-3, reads NAGVMQNPRHLVRRRGQEARLRCSPMKGHSHVYWYRQLPEEGLKFMVYLQKENIIDESGMPKERFSAEFPKEGPSILRIQQVVRGDSAAYFCASSPRQGSDTQYFGPGTRLTVL.

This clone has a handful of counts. The CDR3 loop is CASSPRQGAHGYTF. In DNA, the CDR3 is TGTGCCAGCAGCCCCAGACAGGGGGCGCACGGCTACACCTTC. The V gene is TRBV7-2, the J gene TRBJ1-2; 10 nucleotides agree with TRBD1. The CDR3 runs 14 residues. Germline values: CDR1 SGHTA, CDR2 FQGNSA. The V segment lost 5 bases and the J segment 8 bases; nucleotides outside the gene matches: 8.

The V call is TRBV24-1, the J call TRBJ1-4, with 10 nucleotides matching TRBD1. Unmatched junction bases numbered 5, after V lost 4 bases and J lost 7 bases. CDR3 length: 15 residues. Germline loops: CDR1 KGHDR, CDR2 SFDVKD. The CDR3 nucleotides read TGTGCCACCAGTGACCCGACAGGGGGCCGTGAAAAACTGTTTTTT. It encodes CATSDPTGGREKLFF.

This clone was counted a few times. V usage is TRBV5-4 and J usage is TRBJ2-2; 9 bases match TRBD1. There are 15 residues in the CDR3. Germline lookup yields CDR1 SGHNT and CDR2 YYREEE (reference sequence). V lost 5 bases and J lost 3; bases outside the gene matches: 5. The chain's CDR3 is CASRGQGMDTGELFF. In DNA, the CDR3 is TGTGCCAGCAGGGGACAGGGAATGGACACCGGGGAGCTGTTTTTT.

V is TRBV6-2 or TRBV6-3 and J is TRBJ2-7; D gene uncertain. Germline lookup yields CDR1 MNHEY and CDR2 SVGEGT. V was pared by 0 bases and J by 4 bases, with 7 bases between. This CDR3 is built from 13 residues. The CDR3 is CASSYSYLYEQYF. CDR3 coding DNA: TGTGCCAGCAGTTACTCTTACTTGTACGAGCAGTACTTC.

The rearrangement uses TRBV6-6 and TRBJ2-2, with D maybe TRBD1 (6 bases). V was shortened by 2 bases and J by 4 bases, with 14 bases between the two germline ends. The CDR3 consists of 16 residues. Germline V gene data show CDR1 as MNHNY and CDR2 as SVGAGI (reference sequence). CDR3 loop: CASSYETGSGTGELFF. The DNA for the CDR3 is TGTGCCAGCAGTTACGAGACAGGTTCGGGCACCGGGGAGCTGTTTTTT.

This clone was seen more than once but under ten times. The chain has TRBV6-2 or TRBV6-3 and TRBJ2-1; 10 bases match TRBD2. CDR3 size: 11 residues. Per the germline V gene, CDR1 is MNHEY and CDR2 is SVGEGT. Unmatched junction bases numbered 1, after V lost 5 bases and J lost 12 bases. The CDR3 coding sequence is TGTGCCAGCAGTATAGCGGGGGGGCAGTTCTTC. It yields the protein CASSIAGGQFF.

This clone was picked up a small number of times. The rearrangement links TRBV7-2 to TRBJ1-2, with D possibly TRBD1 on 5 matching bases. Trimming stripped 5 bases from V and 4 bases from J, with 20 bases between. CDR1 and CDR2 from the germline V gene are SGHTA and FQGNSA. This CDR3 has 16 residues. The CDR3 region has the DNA TGTGCCAGCAGCGGGGACTCCTTATCGTCTCGCTATGGCTACACCTTC. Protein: CASSGDSLSSRYGYTF.

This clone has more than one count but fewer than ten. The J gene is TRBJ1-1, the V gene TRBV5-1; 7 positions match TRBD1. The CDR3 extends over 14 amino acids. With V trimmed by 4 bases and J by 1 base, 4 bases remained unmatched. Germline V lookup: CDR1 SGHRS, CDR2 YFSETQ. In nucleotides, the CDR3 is TGCGCCAGCAGCCCGGGACAGACGAACACTGAAGCTTTCTTT. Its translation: CASSPGQTNTEAFF.

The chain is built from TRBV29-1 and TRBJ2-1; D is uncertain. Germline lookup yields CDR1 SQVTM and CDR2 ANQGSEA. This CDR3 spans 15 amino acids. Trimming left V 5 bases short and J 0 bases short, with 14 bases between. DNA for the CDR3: TGCAGCGTTTTAAATCCCGGGTCCTCCTACAATGAGCAGTTCTTC. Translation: CSVLNPGSSYNEQFF.